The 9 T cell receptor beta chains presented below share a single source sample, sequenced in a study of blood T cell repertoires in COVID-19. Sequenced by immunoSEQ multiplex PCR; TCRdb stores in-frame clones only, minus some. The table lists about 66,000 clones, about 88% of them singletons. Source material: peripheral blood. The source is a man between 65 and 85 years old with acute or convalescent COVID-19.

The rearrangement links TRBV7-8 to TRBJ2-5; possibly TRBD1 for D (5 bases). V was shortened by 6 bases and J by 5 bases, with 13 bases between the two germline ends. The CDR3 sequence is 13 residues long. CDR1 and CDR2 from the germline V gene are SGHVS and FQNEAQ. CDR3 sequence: CASSTRVVETQYF. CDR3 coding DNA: TGTGCCAGCAGTACCAGGGTTGTCGAGACCCAGTACTTC.

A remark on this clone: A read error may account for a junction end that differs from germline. CDR3 DNA: TGTGCCAGCAGTTTTGAGGAACTATTATCGGTCTTC. It translates to CASSFEELLSVF. J is TRBJ2-1 and V is TRBV12-3 or TRBV12-4; D unresolved. The CDR3 sequence is 12 residues long.

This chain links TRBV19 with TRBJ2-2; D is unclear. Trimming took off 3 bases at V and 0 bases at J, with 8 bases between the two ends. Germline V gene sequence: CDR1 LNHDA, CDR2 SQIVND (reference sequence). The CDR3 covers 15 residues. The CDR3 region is CASSIVSTNTGELFF. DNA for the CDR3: TGTGCCAGTAGTATCGTGAGCACGAACACCGGGGAGCTGTTTTTT. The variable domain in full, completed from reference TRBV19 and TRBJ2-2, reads DGGITQSPKYLFRKEGQNVTLSCEQNLNHDAMYWYRQDPGQGLRLIYYSQIVNDFQKGDIAEGYSVSREKKESFPLTVTSAQKNPTAFYLCASSIVSTNTGELFFGEGSRLTVL.

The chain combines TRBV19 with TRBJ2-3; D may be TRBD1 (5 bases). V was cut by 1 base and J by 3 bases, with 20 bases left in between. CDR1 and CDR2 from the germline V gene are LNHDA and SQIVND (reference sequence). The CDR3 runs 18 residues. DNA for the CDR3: TGTGCCAGTAGTATAGCACCCAGCAGGGCGATGAGGACAGATACGCAGTATTTT. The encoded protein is CASSIAPSRAMRTDTQYF.

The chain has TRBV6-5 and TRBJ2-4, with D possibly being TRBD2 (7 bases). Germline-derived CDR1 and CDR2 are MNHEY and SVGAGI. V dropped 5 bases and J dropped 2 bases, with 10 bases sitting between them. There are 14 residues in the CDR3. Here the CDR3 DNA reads TGTGCCAGCAGTATCGGGGGGCCCAAAAACATTCAGTACTTC. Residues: CASSIGGPKNIQYF.

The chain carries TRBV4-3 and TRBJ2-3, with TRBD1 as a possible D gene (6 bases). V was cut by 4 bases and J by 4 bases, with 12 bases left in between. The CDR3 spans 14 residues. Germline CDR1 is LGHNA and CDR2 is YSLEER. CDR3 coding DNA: TGCGCCAGCAGCCGATCCTCAGGGGCAGATACGCAGTATTTT. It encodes CASSRSSGADTQYF.

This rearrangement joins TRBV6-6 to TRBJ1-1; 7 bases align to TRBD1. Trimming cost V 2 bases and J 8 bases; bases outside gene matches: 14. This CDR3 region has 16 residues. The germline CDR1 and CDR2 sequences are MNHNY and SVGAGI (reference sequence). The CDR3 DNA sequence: TGTGCCAGCAGTTACACCGGACAGGTGGGGGGCGGGGAAGCTTTCTTT. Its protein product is CASSYTGQVGGGEAFF.

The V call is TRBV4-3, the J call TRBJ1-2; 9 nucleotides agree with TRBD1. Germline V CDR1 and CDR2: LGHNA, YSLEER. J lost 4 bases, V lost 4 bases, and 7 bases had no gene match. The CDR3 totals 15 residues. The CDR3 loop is CASSREQGATYGYTF. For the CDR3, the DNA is TGCGCCAGCAGCCGAGAACAGGGGGCGACCTATGGCTACACCTTC.

The CDR3: CASSFPGHQRRAFF. CDR3 bases: TGTGCCAGCAGCTTCCCGGGACACCAAAGGCGAGCTTTCTTT. V usage is TRBV5-4 and J usage is TRBJ1-1; weak D call: TRBD1 (6 bases). The CDR3 extends over 14 amino acids. From germline, CDR1 is SGHNT and CDR2 YYREEE (reference sequence). The germline V and J ends were trimmed by 2 bases and 10 bases, with 18 bases remaining between them. Together with reference TRBV5-4 and TRBJ1-1, the CDR3 gives the full variable domain: ETGVTQSPTHLIKTRGQQVTLRCSSQSGHNTVSWYQQALGQGPQFIFQYYREEENGRGNFPPRFSGLQFPNYSSELNVNALELDDSALYLCASSFPGHQRRAFFGQGTRLTVV.